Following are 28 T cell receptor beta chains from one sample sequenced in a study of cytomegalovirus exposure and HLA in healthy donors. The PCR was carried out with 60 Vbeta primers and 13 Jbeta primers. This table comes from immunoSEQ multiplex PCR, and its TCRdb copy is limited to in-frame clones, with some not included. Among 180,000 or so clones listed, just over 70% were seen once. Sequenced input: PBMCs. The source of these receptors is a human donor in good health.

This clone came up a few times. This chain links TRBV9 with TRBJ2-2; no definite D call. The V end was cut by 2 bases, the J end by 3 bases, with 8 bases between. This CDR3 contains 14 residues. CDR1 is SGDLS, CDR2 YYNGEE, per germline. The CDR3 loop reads CASSVSPDTGELFF. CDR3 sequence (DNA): TGTGCCAGCAGCGTGTCCCCGGACACCGGGGAGCTGTTTTTT.

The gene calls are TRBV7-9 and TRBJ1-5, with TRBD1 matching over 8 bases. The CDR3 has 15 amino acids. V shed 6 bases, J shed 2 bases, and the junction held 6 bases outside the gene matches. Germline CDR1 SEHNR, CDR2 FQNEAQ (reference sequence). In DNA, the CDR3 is TGTGCCAGCAGTTACGGACAGGGTGGCAATCAGCCCCAGCATTTT. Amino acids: CASSYGQGGNQPQHF.

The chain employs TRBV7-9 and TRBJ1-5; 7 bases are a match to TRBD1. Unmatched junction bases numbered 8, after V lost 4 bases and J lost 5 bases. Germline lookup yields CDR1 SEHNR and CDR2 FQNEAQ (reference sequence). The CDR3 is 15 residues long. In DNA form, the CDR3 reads TGTGCCAGCAGCTCCGTTACAGGGGCCCATCAGCCCCAGCATTTT. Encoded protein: CASSSVTGAHQPQHF.

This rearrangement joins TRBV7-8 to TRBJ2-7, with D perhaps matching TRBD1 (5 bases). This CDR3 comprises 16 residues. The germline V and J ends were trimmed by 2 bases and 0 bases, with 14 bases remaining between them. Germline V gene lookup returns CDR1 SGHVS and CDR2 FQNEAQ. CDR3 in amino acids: CASSLTRQSPSYEQYF. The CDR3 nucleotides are TGTGCCAGCAGCTTAACCCGACAGAGCCCCTCCTACGAGCAGTACTTC.

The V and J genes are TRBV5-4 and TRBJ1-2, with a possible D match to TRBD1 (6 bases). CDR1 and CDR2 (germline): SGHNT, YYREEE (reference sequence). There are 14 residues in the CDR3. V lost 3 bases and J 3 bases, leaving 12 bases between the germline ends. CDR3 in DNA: TGTGCCAGCAGCTGGCGGGGGGCGGACTATGGCTACACCTTC. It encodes CASSWRGADYGYTF.

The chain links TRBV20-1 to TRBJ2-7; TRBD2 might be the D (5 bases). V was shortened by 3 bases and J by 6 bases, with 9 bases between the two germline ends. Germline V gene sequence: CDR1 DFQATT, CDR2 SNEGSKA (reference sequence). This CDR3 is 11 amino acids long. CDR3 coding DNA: TGCAGTGCTAGCGCTAGCCGCGAGCAGTACTTC. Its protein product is CSASASREQYF.

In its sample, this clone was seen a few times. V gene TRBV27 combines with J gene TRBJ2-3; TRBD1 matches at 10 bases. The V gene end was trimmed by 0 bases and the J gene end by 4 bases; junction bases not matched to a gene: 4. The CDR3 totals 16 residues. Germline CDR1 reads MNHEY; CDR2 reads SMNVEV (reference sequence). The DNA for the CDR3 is TGTGCCAGCAGTTTATCGGGGACAGGGGTCCCAGATACGCAGTATTTT. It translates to CASSLSGTGVPDTQYF.

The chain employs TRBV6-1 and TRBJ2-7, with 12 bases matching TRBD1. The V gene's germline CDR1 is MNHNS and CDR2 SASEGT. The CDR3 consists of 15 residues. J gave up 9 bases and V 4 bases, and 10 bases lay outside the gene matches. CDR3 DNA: TGTGCCAGCAGTGCACCGGGACAGGGGGCGGGGGCGCAGTACTTC. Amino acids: CASSAPGQGAGAQYF.

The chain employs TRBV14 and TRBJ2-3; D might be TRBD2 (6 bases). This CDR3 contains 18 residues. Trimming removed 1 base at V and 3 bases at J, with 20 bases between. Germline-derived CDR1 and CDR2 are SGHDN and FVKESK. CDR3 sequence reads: CASSQGGTGALRTDTQYF. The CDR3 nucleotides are TGTGCCAGCAGCCAAGGCGGGACCGGGGCCCTGAGGACAGATACGCAGTATTTT. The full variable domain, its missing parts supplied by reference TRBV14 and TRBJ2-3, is EAGVTQFPSHSVIEKGQTVTLRCDPISGHDNLYWYRRVMGKEIKFLLHFVKESKQDESGMPNNRFLAERTGGTYSTLKVQPAELEDSGVYFCASSQGGTGALRTDTQYFGPGTRLTVL.

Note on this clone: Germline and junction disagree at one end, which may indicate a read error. CDR3 sequence: CASSERGDAGVIQRGTEASF. In DNA form, the CDR3 reads TGTGCCAGCAGTGAAAGGGGGGACGCGGGGGTTATACAAAGGGGGACTGAAGCTTCCTTT. The V and J genes are TRBV2 and TRBJ1-1, with D tentatively TRBD1 (6 bases). The CDR3 totals 20 residues. Germline V gives CDR1 SNHLY, CDR2 FYNNEI.

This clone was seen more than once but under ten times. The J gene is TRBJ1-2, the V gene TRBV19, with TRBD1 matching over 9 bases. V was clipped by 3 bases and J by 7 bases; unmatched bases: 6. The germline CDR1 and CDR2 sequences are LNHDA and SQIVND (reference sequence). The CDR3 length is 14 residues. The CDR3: CASSIFGTGSGYTF. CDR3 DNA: TGTGCCAGTAGTATTTTTGGGACAGGGAGTGGCTACACCTTC. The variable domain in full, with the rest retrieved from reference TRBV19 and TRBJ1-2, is DGGITQSPKYLFRKEGQNVTLSCEQNLNHDAMYWYRQDPGQGLRLIYYSQIVNDFQKGDIAEGYSVSREKKESFPLTVTSAQKNPTAFYLCASSIFGTGSGYTFGSGTRLTVV.

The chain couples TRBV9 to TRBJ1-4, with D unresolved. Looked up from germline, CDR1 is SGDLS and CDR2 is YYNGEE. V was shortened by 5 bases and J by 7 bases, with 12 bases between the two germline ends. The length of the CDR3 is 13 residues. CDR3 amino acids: CASRVGESEKLFF. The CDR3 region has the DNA TGTGCCAGCAGAGTCGGGGAGTCTGAAAAACTGTTTTTT. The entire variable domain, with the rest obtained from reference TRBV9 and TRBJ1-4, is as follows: DSGVTQTPKHLITATGQRVTLRCSPRSGDLSVYWYQQSLDQGLQFLIQYYNGEERAKGNILERFSAQQFPDLHSELNLSSLELGDSALYFCASRVGESEKLFFGSGTQLSVL.

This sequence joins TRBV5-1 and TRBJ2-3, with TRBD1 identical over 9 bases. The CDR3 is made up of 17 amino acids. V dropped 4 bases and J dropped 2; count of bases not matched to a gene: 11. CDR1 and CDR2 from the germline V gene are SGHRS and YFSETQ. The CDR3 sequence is CASSLRGQGVITDTQYF. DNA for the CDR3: TGCGCCAGCAGCCTCCGGGGACAGGGCGTGATCACAGATACGCAGTATTTT.

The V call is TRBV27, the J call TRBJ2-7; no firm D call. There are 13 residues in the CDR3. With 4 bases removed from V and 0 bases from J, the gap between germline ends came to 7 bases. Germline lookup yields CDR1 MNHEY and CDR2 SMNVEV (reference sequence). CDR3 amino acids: CASSSISSYEQYF. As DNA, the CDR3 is TGTGCCAGCAGTTCCATTAGCTCCTACGAGCAGTACTTC.

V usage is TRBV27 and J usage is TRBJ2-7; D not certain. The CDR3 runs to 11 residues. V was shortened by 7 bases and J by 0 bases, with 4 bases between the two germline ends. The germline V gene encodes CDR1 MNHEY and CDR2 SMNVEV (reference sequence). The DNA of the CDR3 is TGTGCCAGCACGGGCTCCTACGAGCAGTACTTC. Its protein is CASTGSYEQYF.

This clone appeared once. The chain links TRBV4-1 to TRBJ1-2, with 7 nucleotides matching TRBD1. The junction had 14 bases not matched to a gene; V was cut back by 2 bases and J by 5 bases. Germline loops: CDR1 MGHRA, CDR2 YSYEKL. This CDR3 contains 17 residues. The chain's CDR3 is CASSQPRRGGAEYGYTF. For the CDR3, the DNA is TGCGCCAGCAGCCAACCTCGGAGAGGGGGCGCCGAGTATGGCTACACCTTC.

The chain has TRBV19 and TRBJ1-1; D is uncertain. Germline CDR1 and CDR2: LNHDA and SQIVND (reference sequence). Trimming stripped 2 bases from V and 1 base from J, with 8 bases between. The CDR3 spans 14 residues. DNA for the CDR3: TGTGCCAGTAGTATAAAACAAACGAACACTGAAGCTTTCTTT. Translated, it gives CASSIKQTNTEAFF.

In DNA form, the CDR3 reads TGTGCCAGCTCACCCCCCGTGGCAGGGTCATACGAGCAGTACTTC. Translating it yields CASSPPVAGSYEQYF. The chain has TRBV18 and TRBJ2-7; TRBD1 is a possible D gene (5 bases). This CDR3 is built from 15 residues. V dropped 3 bases and J dropped 4 bases, with 16 bases sitting between them. Germline V gene sequence: CDR1 KGHSH, CDR2 LQKENI.

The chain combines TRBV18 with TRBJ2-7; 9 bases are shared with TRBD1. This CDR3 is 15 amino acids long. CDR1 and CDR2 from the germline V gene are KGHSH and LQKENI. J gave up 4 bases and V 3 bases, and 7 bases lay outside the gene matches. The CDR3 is CASSPPGQGQYEQYF. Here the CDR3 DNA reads TGTGCCAGCTCACCCCCTGGACAGGGGCAATACGAGCAGTACTTC.

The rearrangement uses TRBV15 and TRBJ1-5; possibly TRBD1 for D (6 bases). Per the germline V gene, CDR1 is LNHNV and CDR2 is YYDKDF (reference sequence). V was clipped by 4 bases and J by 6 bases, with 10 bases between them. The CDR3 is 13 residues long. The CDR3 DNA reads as TGTGCCACCAGCAACACAGGGTTTCAGCCCCAGCATTTT. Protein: CATSNTGFQPQHF.

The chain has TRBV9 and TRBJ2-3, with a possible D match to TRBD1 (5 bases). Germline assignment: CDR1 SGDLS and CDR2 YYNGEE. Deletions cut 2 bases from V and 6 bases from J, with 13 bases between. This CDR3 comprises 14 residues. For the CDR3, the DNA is TGTGCCAGCAGCGTTCGGCAGGGCCGGGATACGCAGTATTTT. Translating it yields CASSVRQGRDTQYF.

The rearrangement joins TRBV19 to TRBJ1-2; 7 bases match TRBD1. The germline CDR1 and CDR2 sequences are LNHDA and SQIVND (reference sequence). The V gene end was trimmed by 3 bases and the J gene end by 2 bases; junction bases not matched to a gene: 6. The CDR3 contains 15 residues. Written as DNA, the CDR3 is TGTGCCAGTAGTATCGGGACAGCGATGAACTATGGCTACACCTTC. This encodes CASSIGTAMNYGYTF. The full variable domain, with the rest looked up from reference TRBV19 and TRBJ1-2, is DGGITQSPKYLFRKEGQNVTLSCEQNLNHDAMYWYRQDPGQGLRLIYYSQIVNDFQKGDIAEGYSVSREKKESFPLTVTSAQKNPTAFYLCASSIGTAMNYGYTFGSGTRLTVV.

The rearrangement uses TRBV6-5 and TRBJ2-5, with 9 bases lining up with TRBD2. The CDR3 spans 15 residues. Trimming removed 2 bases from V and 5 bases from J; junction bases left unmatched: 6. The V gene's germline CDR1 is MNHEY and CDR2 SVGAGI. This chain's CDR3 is CASSYAGGKGETQYF. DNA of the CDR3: TGTGCCAGCAGTTACGCGGGAGGGAAAGGGGAGACCCAGTACTTC.

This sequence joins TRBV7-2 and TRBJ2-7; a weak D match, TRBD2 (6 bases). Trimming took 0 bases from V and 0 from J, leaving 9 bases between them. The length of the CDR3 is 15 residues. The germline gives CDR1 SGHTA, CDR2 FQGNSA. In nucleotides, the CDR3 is TGTGCCAGCAGCTTAGCTAGCGGATTCTCCTACGAGCAGTACTTC. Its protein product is CASSLASGFSYEQYF. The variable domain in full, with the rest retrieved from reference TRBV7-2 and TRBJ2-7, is GAGVSQSPSNKVTEKGKDVELRCDPISGHTALYWYRQSLGQGLEFLIYFQGNSAPDKSGLPSDRFSAERTGGSVSTLTIQRTQQEDSAVYLCASSLASGFSYEQYFGPGTRLTVT.

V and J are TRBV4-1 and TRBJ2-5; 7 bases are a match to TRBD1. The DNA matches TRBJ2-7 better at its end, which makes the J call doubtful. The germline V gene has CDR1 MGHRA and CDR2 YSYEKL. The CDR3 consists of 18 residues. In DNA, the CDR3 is TGCGCCAGCAGCCAAGAACCTTCGGGACAGATCGTTTCCTACGAGCAGTACTTC. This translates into CASSQEPSGQIVSYEQYF.

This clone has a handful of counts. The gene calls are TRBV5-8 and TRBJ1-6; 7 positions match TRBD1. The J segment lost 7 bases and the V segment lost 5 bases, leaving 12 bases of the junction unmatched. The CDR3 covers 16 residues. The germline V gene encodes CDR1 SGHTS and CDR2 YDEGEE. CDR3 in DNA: TGTGCCAGCAGTTCTCTGCCCGGGACAGAAAATTCACCCCTCCACTTT. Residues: CASSSLPGTENSPLHF.

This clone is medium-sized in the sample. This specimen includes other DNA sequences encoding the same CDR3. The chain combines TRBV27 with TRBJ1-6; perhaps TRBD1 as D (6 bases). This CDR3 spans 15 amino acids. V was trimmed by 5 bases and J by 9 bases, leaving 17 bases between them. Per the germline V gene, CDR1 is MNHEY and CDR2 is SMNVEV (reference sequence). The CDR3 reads CASSILQGKGSPLHF. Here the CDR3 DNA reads TGTGCCAGCAGTATCCTACAGGGAAAGGGTTCACCCCTCCACTTT.

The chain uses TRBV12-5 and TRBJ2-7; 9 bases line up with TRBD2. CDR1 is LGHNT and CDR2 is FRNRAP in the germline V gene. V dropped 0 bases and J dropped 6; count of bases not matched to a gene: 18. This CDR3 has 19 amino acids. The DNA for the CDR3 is TGTGCTAGTGGTTTGGTGTCCGGCGGGGGGGCCGAGGGCGGCAGCGAGCAGTACTTC. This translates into CASGLVSGGGAEGGSEQYF. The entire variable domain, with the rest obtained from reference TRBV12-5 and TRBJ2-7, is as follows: DARVTQTPRHKVTEMGQEVTMRCQPILGHNTVFWYRQTMMQGLELLAYFRNRAPLDDSGMPKDRFSAEMPDATLATLKIQPSEPRDSAVYFCASGLVSGGGAEGGSEQYFGPGTRLTVT.